These 13 T cell receptor beta chains were all obtained from the same sample, sequenced in a study of cytomegalovirus exposure and HLA in healthy donors. The primer mix had 60 Vbeta and 13 Jbeta primers. The method was immunoSEQ multiplex PCR; TCRdb's version includes in-frame clones alone and lacks a portion of them. The sample includes around 150,000 clones, roughly 85% of them seen just once. Sequencing used PBMCs. Receptors were obtained from a man aged 50-60 years in good health and CMV-seropositive.

The chain combines TRBV6-5 with TRBJ2-1; D is uncertain. This CDR3 has 14 residues. Looked up from germline, CDR1 is MNHEY and CDR2 is SVGAGI. V lost 2 bases and J 0 bases, leaving 5 bases between the germline ends. DNA for the CDR3: TGTGCCAGCAGTTACCGAGGCTCCTACAATGAGCAGTTCTTC. This encodes CASSYRGSYNEQFF.

In DNA form, the CDR3 reads TGTGCCAGCAGTTTACCTAGGGGACAGGGAAGCGGCTACACCTTC. Translating it yields CASSLPRGQGSGYTF. The V gene is TRBV28, the J gene TRBJ1-2, with 9 bases that match TRBD1. The J segment lost 8 bases and the V segment lost 2 bases, leaving 9 bases of the junction unmatched. The V gene's germline CDR1 is MDHEN and CDR2 SYDVKM. The CDR3 spans 15 residues.

This clone was counted a few times. V usage is TRBV14 and J usage is TRBJ1-1; TRBD1 might be the D (6 bases). This CDR3 spans 15 amino acids. The V end lost 1 base, the J end lost 1 base, and 10 bases lay between the germline ends. Germline V lookup: CDR1 SGHDN, CDR2 FVKESK. CDR3 DNA: TGTGCCAGCAGCCAAGCAGGGGCCGCGAACACTGAAGCTTTCTTT. It yields the protein CASSQAGAANTEAFF.

The chain links TRBV11-2 to TRBJ2-5; D might be TRBD1 (7 bases). Trimming left V 4 bases short and J 5 bases short, with 11 bases between. Looked up from germline, CDR1 is SGHAT and CDR2 is FQNNGV. The CDR3 length is 13 residues. The CDR3 spells CASSSPGGETQYF. The CDR3 DNA is TGTGCCAGCAGCTCGCCAGGGGGGGAGACCCAGTACTTC.

The sample holds one count of this clone. The gene calls are TRBV4-1 and TRBJ2-2; 9 nucleotides align to TRBD1. Germline-derived CDR1 and CDR2 are MGHRA and YSYEKL. Trimming removed 6 bases from V and 4 bases from J; junction bases left unmatched: 6. The CDR3 is 15 amino acids. The CDR3 DNA is TGCGCCAGCAGGCCGGGACAGGGCATCACCGGGGAGCTGTTTTTT. Amino acids: CASRPGQGITGELFF.

The V gene is TRBV7-2, the J gene TRBJ1-4, with D possibly matching TRBD1 (5 bases). The CDR3 has 12 amino acids. CDR1 is SGHTA and CDR2 is FQGNSA in the germline V gene. The ends were cut back, 5 bases at V and 7 bases at J, with 8 bases in the middle. CDR3 sequence reads: CASSQGSEKLFF. DNA of the CDR3: TGTGCCAGCAGCCAGGGTAGTGAAAAACTGTTTTTT.

The rearrangement uses TRBV5-1 and TRBJ2-1; 10 bases agree with TRBD2. Trimming at V came to 2 bases and at J to 7 bases, leaving 6 bases not matched to a gene. This CDR3 region has 15 residues. The V gene's germline CDR1 is SGHRS and CDR2 YFSETQ. As DNA, the CDR3 is TGCGCCAGCAGCTTTGAGCGGGGGGGCCAGAATGAGCAGTTCTTC. Its translation: CASSFERGGQNEQFF.

In its sample, this clone was seen once. The chain links TRBV19 to TRBJ1-5, with TRBD1 matching 11 bases. V was pared by 6 bases and J by 0 bases, with 16 bases of the junction left unmatched. CDR3 length: 20 amino acids. Looked up from germline, CDR1 is LNHDA and CDR2 is SQIVND (reference sequence). CDR3 protein: CASSRTLKGQGADSNQPQHF. The DNA for the CDR3 is TGTGCCAGTAGCCGAACTTTAAAAGGACAGGGGGCTGATAGCAATCAGCCCCAGCATTTT.

The CDR3 DNA follows: TGTGCCAGCAGCTCCCGACTAGCGGGGGAAGCTTACAATGAGCAGTTCTTC. It is translated as CASSSRLAGEAYNEQFF. V usage is TRBV13 and J usage is TRBJ2-1; the match to TRBD2 covers 12 bases. V lost 4 bases to trimming and J lost 4 bases; unmatched junction nucleotides: 8. CDR3 length: 17 residues. The germline gives CDR1 PRHDT, CDR2 FYEKMQ (reference sequence).

V is TRBV7-2 and J is TRBJ2-5, with 9 positions matching TRBD2. From germline, CDR1 is SGHTA and CDR2 FQGNSA. J gave up 4 bases and V 4 bases, and 4 bases lay outside the gene matches. The CDR3 has 14 amino acids. The CDR3 loop is CASSSSGGTETQYF. As DNA, the CDR3 is TGTGCCAGCAGCTCCAGCGGGGGGACAGAGACCCAGTACTTC. Full variable domain (rest looked up from reference TRBV7-2 and TRBJ2-5): GAGVSQSPSNKVTEKGKDVELRCDPISGHTALYWYRQSLGQGLEFLIYFQGNSAPDKSGLPSDRFSAERTGGSVSTLTIQRTQQEDSAVYLCASSSSGGTETQYFGPGTRLLVL.

The chain employs TRBV4-1 and TRBJ2-7; TRBD1 aligns across 10 bases. The V gene's germline CDR1 is MGHRA and CDR2 YSYEKL. The CDR3 sequence is 13 residues long. CDR3 sequence: CASSQAHPGQGDV. The CDR3 DNA follows: TGCGCCAGCAGCCAAGCGCATCCTGGACAGGGGGACGTC.

The rearrangement links TRBV4-2 to TRBJ1-4; 8 positions agree with TRBD1. This CDR3 is built from 13 residues. V shed 1 base and J 8 bases; nucleotides not matched to a gene: 0. Germline values: CDR1 LGHNA, CDR2 YNFKEQ. CDR3 DNA sequence: TGTGCCAGCAGCCAAGGACAGGGGGAAAAACTGTTTTTT. Its translation is CASSQGQGEKLFF.

CDR3 coding DNA: TGCGCCAGCAGCTTAGGGGGGGCCGGCACTGAAGCTTTCTTT. This codes for CASSLGGAGTEAFF. The chain combines TRBV5-1 with TRBJ1-1, with D possibly matching TRBD1 (6 bases). CDR1 is SGHRS and CDR2 is YFSETQ in the germline V gene. Trimming cost V 2 bases and J 4 bases, with 12 bases left between them. This CDR3 is built from 14 residues.